Presented here are 23 T cell receptor beta chains from one specimen sequenced in a study of cytomegalovirus exposure and HLA in healthy donors. Vbeta (60) and Jbeta (13) primers were used in the PCR. Repertoires were generated with immunoSEQ multiplex PCR, while TCRdb's copy carries only in-frame clones and drops some. The table records some 140,000 clones, approximately 79% of them present only once. The sample comprised PBMCs. These receptors were obtained from a woman between 50 and 59 years old in good health and CMV-seropositive.

The genes are TRBV7-3 and TRBJ2-1; 13 bases map to TRBD2. In germline, CDR1 is SGHTA, CDR2 FQGTGA. CDR3 length: 14 amino acids. Trimming removed 5 bases from V and 9 bases from J; junction bases left unmatched: 4. CDR3 nucleotides: TGTGCCAGCAGCCGACTAGCGGGGGGCGTTGAGCAGTTCTTC. Amino acids: CASSRLAGGVEQFF.

This chain joins TRBV7-6 and TRBJ1-1; 12 nucleotides line up with TRBD1. V gave up 6 bases and J gave up 0 bases; unmatched junction bases: 11. CDR1 and CDR2 (germline): SGHVS, FNYEAQ. The length of the CDR3 is 18 residues. This CDR3 is CASSLGQGAPRVNTEAFF. In DNA, the CDR3 is TGTGCCAGCAGTTTGGGACAGGGGGCGCCCAGGGTGAACACTGAAGCTTTCTTT.

The rearrangement joins TRBV2 to TRBJ1-5; the match to TRBD1 covers 7 bases. The CDR3 totals 14 residues. CDR1 and CDR2 from the germline V gene are SNHLY and FYNNEI. V was pared by 2 bases and J by 7 bases, with 5 bases of the junction left unmatched. The CDR3 region is CASSERGRDQPQHF. The CDR3 DNA sequence: TGTGCCAGCAGTGAAAGGGGGCGCGACCAGCCCCAGCATTTT. Full variable domain (missing parts from reference TRBV2 and TRBJ1-5): EPEVTQTPSHQVTQMGQEVILRCVPISNHLYFYWYRQILGQKVEFLVSFYNNEISEKSEIFDDQFSVERPDGSNFTLKIRSTKLEDSAMYFCASSERGRDQPQHFGDGTRLSIL.

A single count supports this clone. The chain recombines TRBV15 with TRBJ2-2; no clear D. This CDR3 comprises 16 residues. V was cut by 0 bases and J by 1 base, with 9 bases left in between. Germline V gene sequence: CDR1 LNHNV, CDR2 YYDKDF (reference sequence). The CDR3 protein is CATSRDRERNTGELFF. CDR3 sequence (DNA): TGTGCCACCAGCAGAGATCGAGAACGGAACACCGGGGAGCTGTTTTTT.

This CDR3 is CASSGGTGTRIQPQHF. The CDR3 region has the DNA TGTGCCAGCAGTGGCGGGACAGGCACGAGGATTCAGCCCCAGCATTTT. The chain joins TRBV2 to TRBJ1-5, with 8 bases that match TRBD1. V trimming: 4 bases; J trimming: 6 bases; junction bases outside the gene matches: 11. CDR3 length equals 16 residues. Germline values: CDR1 SNHLY, CDR2 FYNNEI.

V usage is TRBV5-6 and J usage is TRBJ2-6, with D maybe TRBD1 (5 bases). V was pared by 5 bases and J by 0 bases, with 6 bases between. Germline V gene lookup returns CDR1 SGHDT and CDR2 YYEEEE. There are 14 residues in the CDR3. In DNA, the CDR3 is TGTGCCAGCAGGGACAACTCTGGGGCCAACGTCCTGACTTTC. The encoded protein is CASRDNSGANVLTF.

Only one count was recorded for this clone. The rearrangement links TRBV11-3 to TRBJ2-3, with D tentatively TRBD1 (6 bases). The CDR3 runs to 15 residues. From germline, CDR1 is SGHNT and CDR2 YENEEA. V lost 0 bases and J lost 6, with 13 bases in between. This chain's CDR3 is CASSLDSQGPDTQYF. The CDR3 DNA follows: TGTGCCAGCAGCTTAGATTCACAGGGCCCGGATACGCAGTATTTT.

The table lists this clone with a few counts. The chain uses TRBV5-1 and TRBJ2-6, with D possibly matching TRBD1 (6 bases). V lost 0 bases to trimming and J lost 0 bases, with 16 bases between them. The CDR3 extends over 19 amino acids. Germline assignment: CDR1 SGHRS and CDR2 YFSETQ. Here the CDR3 DNA reads TGCGCCAGCAGCTTGGCACAGGGTCCTTCTAGCTCTGGGGCCAACGTCCTGACTTTC. Protein: CASSLAQGPSSSGANVLTF.

The chain is built from TRBV6-4 and TRBJ2-2; 8 nucleotides align to TRBD2. V gave up 3 bases and J gave up 3 bases; unmatched junction bases: 3. The CDR3 sequence is 15 residues long. Germline CDR1 and CDR2: MRHNA and SNTAGT. The chain's CDR3 is CASSEGLADTGELFF. Here the CDR3 DNA reads TGTGCCAGCAGTGAAGGACTAGCTGACACCGGGGAGCTGTTTTTT.

The V and J genes are TRBV11-2 and TRBJ2-5, with D maybe TRBD1 (5 bases). The V end was cut by 1 base, the J end by 0 bases, with 15 bases between. CDR1 is SGHAT and CDR2 is FQNNGV in the germline V gene. The CDR3 is made up of 17 amino acids. CDR3 sequence (DNA): TGTGCCAGCAGCTTAGGGATGACAGCCGAACACCAAGAGACCCAGTACTTC. Translation gives CASSLGMTAEHQETQYF. The variable domain in full, completed from reference TRBV11-2 and TRBJ2-5, reads EAGVAQSPRYKIIEKRQSVAFWCNPISGHATLYWYQQILGQGPKLLIQFQNNGVVDDSQLPKDRFSAERLKGVDSTLKIQPAKLEDSAVYLCASSLGMTAEHQETQYFGPGTRLLVL.

The chain joins TRBV10-3 to TRBJ2-1, with TRBD2 matching 9 bases. The junction had 5 bases not matched to a gene; V was cut back by 6 bases and J by 8 bases. Looked up from germline, CDR1 is ENHRY and CDR2 is SYGVKD. There are 13 residues in the CDR3. The CDR3 DNA sequence: TGTGCCATCAGGCGGGGGGGCGGGGATGAGCAGTTCTTC. It codes for CAIRRGGGDEQFF.

The chain links TRBV6-5 to TRBJ2-7; D is unresolved. Germline loops: CDR1 MNHEY, CDR2 SVGAGI. Trimming left V 5 bases short and J 1 base short, with 12 bases between. The CDR3 spans 14 residues. CDR3: CASSLSQVSYEQYF. CDR3 coding DNA: TGTGCCAGCAGTCTAAGTCAAGTTTCCTACGAGCAGTACTTC.

This chain joins TRBV27 and TRBJ2-4; D might be TRBD1 (5 bases). In germline, CDR1 is MNHEY, CDR2 SMNVEV (reference sequence). The V end was cut by 3 bases, the J end by 4 bases, with 7 bases between. The CDR3 is made up of 13 amino acids. CDR3 DNA: TGTGCCAGCAGTTTCGACAGAAAAAACATTCAGTACTTC. As protein: CASSFDRKNIQYF.

The CDR3 here is CASRAGTGMGYGYTF. The DNA of the CDR3 is TGTGCCAGCAGGGCCGGGACAGGGATGGGCTATGGCTACACCTTC. This chain connects TRBV5-6 to TRBJ1-2; 9 bases match TRBD1. CDR3 length: 15 amino acids. Germline-derived CDR1 and CDR2 are SGHDT and YYEEEE. Germline trimming cut 5 bases from V and 4 bases from J; bases unmatched to any gene: 9.

The chain joins TRBV28 to TRBJ2-3; possibly TRBD2 for D (7 bases). CDR3 length: 14 residues. Germline V lookup: CDR1 MDHEN, CDR2 SYDVKM. With 3 bases removed from V and 3 bases from J, the gap between germline ends came to 10 bases. The CDR3 nucleotides read TGTGCCAGCAGTTTGGAGGGGGGGACAGATACGCAGTATTTT. It is translated as CASSLEGGTDTQYF.

This clone was seen a handful of times. V gene TRBV9 combines with J gene TRBJ2-5; D uncertain. The CDR3 is 13 residues long. Per germline, CDR1 SGDLS and CDR2 YYNGEE. V gave up 0 bases and J gave up 3 bases, with 6 bases separating them. Here the CDR3 reads CASSVAAEETQYF. The CDR3 DNA sequence: TGTGCCAGCAGCGTAGCCGCAGAAGAGACCCAGTACTTC.

This clone was counted many times. In nucleotides, the CDR3 is TGTGCCAGCAGTTTGACTGACTCCACAGATACGCAGTATTTT. Protein product: CASSLTDSTDTQYF. The chain recombines TRBV28 with TRBJ2-3, with D hard to call. The ends were cut back, 3 bases at V and 2 bases at J, with 9 bases in the middle. Germline V gives CDR1 MDHEN, CDR2 SYDVKM. The CDR3 is 14 residues long.

The chain's CDR3 is CASSAGVVQYF. In DNA form, the CDR3 reads TGTGCCAGCAGCGCGGGGGTCGTGCAGTACTTC. The rearrangement joins TRBV13 to TRBJ2-7; 7 bases agree with TRBD2. CDR3 length: 11 amino acids. V was pared by 5 bases and J by 9 bases, with 4 bases of the junction left unmatched. Germline V CDR1 and CDR2: PRHDT, FYEKMQ (reference sequence).

The rearrangement joins TRBV12-5 to TRBJ2-3, with D possibly matching TRBD2 (7 bases). The CDR3 length is 18 residues. Germline loops: CDR1 LGHNT, CDR2 FRNRAP. V shed 1 base and J shed 1 base, with 18 bases lying between them. The CDR3 region is CASGLAAYGGRGTDTQYF. The DNA for the CDR3 is TGTGCTAGTGGTTTGGCCGCTTACGGGGGGCGGGGCACAGATACGCAGTATTTT.

In DNA, the CDR3 is TGTGCCAGCAGTTACTCAGGGGGCCTCGAAGCTTTCTTT. Protein: CASSYSGGLEAFF. The chain links TRBV6-5 to TRBJ1-1; 7 bases map to TRBD1. This CDR3 comprises 13 residues. J was trimmed by 8 bases and V by 0 bases; bases with no gene match: 3. Germline loops: CDR1 MNHEY, CDR2 SVGAGI.

The J gene is TRBJ2-3, the V gene TRBV5-1, with 9 bases matching TRBD1. Germline V gene data show CDR1 as SGHRS and CDR2 as YFSETQ. V was clipped by 2 bases and J by 6 bases; unmatched bases: 7. The CDR3 runs 15 residues. CDR3 sequence: CASSFSGQGGDTQYF. The CDR3 DNA reads as TGCGCCAGCAGCTTCTCGGGACAGGGTGGGGATACGCAGTATTTT.

The chain employs TRBV5-5 and TRBJ2-5; TRBD1 might be the D (6 bases). There are 14 residues in the CDR3. Germline values: CDR1 SGHKS, CDR2 YYEKEE (reference sequence). Trimming took 0 bases from V and 1 from J, leaving 7 bases between them. The CDR3 spells CASSLVQGQETQYF. CDR3 sequence (DNA): TGTGCCAGCAGCTTGGTACAGGGCCAAGAGACCCAGTACTTC.

V is TRBV5-5 and J is TRBJ1-2; D not resolved. Deletions cut 1 base from V and 6 bases from J, with 7 bases between. Germline assignment: CDR1 SGHKS and CDR2 YYEKEE (reference sequence). This CDR3 is built from 12 residues. CDR3 sequence: CASSLWTDGYTF. CDR3 nucleotides: TGTGCCAGCAGCTTGTGGACTGATGGCTACACCTTC.